This note documents a single T cell receptor (beta chain) sequence. The antigen remains unidentified. A much larger clone lies one base from this, so it may be a read error. This entry is derived from a study of HIV-infected children after antiretroviral therapy interruption. Study at large: Four children interrupted treatment; four stayed on continuous treatment. Samples from the continuous-treatment group were taken at weeks 0, 48 and 150. Study results and limitations: Naive CD4+ CDR3 sharing between time points fell after interruption began.

Noted treatment: PENTA 11 planned treatment interruption arm or continuous ART arm. At least 24 weeks of at least three-drug ART, in children 2 to 15 years. RNA-based 3' RACE libraries used unique molecular identifiers. One entry per CDR3 protein results from TCRdb running MiXCR on the 3' RACE reads. Found here are 70,000 to 90,000 distinct CDR3 sequences, about 6.9% of them singletons; the top ten hold roughly 1.1%. The clonotype was recovered from a pool of human donors with HIV. Sequenced here: CD45RA+ CD4+ T cells from PBMCs, pooled from several time points, sampled from a donor given antiretroviral therapy, either interrupted or continuous. Subset of the sample: naive CD4+ CD45RA+ CD45RO- T cells.

The CDR3 is CASGTGVVRQYF. For the CDR3, the DNA is TGCGCCAGCGGGACAGGAGTAGTGAGGCAGTACTTC. The rearrangement links TRBV10-2 to TRBJ2-7; TRBD1 agrees at 8 bases. The J segment lost 9 bases and the V segment lost 8 bases, leaving 9 bases of the junction unmatched. This CDR3 region has 12 residues. Germline-derived CDR1 and CDR2 are WSHSY and SAAADI.